The table lists the clone carrying this T cell receptor (beta chain) with many counts. The CDR3 totals 17 residues. V lost 7 bases and J lost 1; bases outside the gene matches: 10. CDR1 and CDR2 from the germline V gene are LNHDA and SQIVND (reference sequence). This specimen comes from a study of prognosis after radiotherapy for stage I lung cancer. There were no patients with prior chemotherapy, radiotherapy or other malignancies, and all were node-negative on CT and PET/CT. With two-round multiplex PCR, TCR beta CDR3 sequences were amplified from genomic DNA. TRBV and TRBJ genes each had their own specific primers in first-round PCR. A single record per CDR3 protein comes from TCRdb applying MiXCR to the multiplex PCR reads. The sample comprises 59,000 or so distinct CDR3 sequences, approximately 26% of which are singletons, and under 10% rests with the top ten.

This specimen was PBMCs, taken before or after stereotactic body radiation therapy (not recorded which). The sequence was obtained from a donor aged 50 or older with non-small cell lung cancer. The rearrangement joins TRBV19 to TRBJ1-5; TRBD1 matches at 10 bases. This chain's CDR3 is CASKTTGGAGSNQPQHF. The CDR3 DNA is TGTGCCAGTAAGACGACAGGGGGCGCCGGAAGCAATCAGCCCCAGCATTTT. Using reference TRBV19 and TRBJ1-5 for the parts outside the CDR3, the full variable domain is DGGITQSPKYLFRKEGQNVTLSCEQNLNHDAMYWYRQDPGQGLRLIYYSQIVNDFQKGDIAEGYSVSREKKESFPLTVTSAQKNPTAFYLCASKTTGGAGSNQPQHFGDGTRLSIL.